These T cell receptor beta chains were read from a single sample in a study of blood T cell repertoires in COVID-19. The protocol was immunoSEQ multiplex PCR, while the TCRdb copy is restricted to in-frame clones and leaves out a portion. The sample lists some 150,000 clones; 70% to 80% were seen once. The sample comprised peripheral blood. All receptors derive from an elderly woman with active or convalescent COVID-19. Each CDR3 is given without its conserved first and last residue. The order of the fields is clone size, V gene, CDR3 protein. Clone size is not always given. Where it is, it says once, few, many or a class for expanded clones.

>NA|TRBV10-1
ASSEIGQKQPNEKLF
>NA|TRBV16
ASSQSATAKNIQY
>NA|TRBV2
ASSGPGQGARGETQY
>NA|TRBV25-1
ASSDAGKRNYGYT
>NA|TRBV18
ASSPQARTGVEKLF
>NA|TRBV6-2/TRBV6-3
ASSYAASGVNLNTEAF
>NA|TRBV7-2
ASSLVPGSNQPQH
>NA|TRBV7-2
ASRSGTYEQY
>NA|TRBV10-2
ASSAGGKGNTIY
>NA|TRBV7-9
ASSLRDSFNLRAF
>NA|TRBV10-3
AISERGTEAF
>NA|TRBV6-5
ASSYRLGDSGRGYT
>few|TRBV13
ASSLRTVTYEQY
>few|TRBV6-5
ASGDRGYNEQF
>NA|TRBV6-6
ASRGDRVNSPLH
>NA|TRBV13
ASSSSIASGPLH
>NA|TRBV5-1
ASSPGQGRYNEQF
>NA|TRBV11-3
ASSLGGSGANVLT
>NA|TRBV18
ASSELPKTAARPQH
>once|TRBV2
ASGATGGDFGYT
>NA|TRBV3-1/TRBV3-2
ASSHSGQGNTEAF
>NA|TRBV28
ASNTGGGNQPQH
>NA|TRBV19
ASRPGQPSSGANVLT